This is a list of T cell receptor beta chains from one sample in a study of blood T cell repertoires in COVID-19. The method was immunoSEQ multiplex PCR; TCRdb's version includes in-frame clones alone and lacks a portion of them. Counted here are fewer than 200,000 clones, about 90% occurring once; the ten biggest clones make up around 1.2%. The sequenced sample was PBMCs or T cells enriched from blood (not recorded which). These TCRs come from a human donor with acute COVID-19. The donor label of this sample is uncertain. Both conserved end residues are part of each CDR3. Each record gives: clone size, V gene, CDR3 length, J gene, D gene, CDR3 DNA, CDR3 protein. The D gene is left open where the match is weak. The size field is filled for only some rows; it gives once, few, many or a size class.

clone size: NA
V gene: TRBV5-1
CDR3 length: 16
J gene: TRBJ2-2
D gene: NA
CDR3 DNA: TGCGCCAGCAGCCTCCGGGACTTATCTAACACCGGGGAGCTGTTTTTT
CDR3 protein: CASSLRDLSNTGELFF

clone size: NA
V gene: TRBV19
CDR3 length: 14
J gene: TRBJ1-5
D gene: TRBD1
CDR3 DNA: TGTGCCAGTAGGTTCGGACAGGATAATCAGCCCCAGCATTTT
CDR3 protein: CASRFGQDNQPQHF

clone size: NA
V gene: TRBV7-6
CDR3 length: 15
J gene: TRBJ1-4
D gene: TRBD1
CDR3 DNA: TGTGCCAGCAGCTCCACGGGACAGGGAGATGAAAAACTGTTTTTT
CDR3 protein: CASSSTGQGDEKLFF

clone size: NA
V gene: TRBV12-3/TRBV12-4
CDR3 length: 13
J gene: TRBJ1-1
D gene: NA
CDR3 DNA: TGTGCCAGCAGGTTTACAGAGAACACTGAAGCTTTCTTT
CDR3 protein: CASRFTENTEAFF

clone size: NA
V gene: TRBV7-9
CDR3 length: 17
J gene: TRBJ1-2
D gene: TRBD1
CDR3 DNA: TGTGCCAGCAGCTCTTCTACCGCGGGACAGGGTGGCTATGGCTACACCTTC
CDR3 protein: CASSSSTAGQGGYGYTF

clone size: NA
V gene: TRBV5-1
CDR3 length: 14
J gene: TRBJ2-5
D gene: NA
CDR3 DNA: TGCGCCAGCAACCCGAGAAAGGTCGGGGAGACCCAGTACTTC
CDR3 protein: CASNPRKVGETQYF

clone size: NA
V gene: TRBV10-3
CDR3 length: 13
J gene: TRBJ1-6
D gene: NA
CDR3 DNA: TGTGCCATCAGTGGGCAGGGAAGTTCACCCCTCCACTTT
CDR3 protein: CAISGQGSSPLHF

clone size: NA
V gene: TRBV18
CDR3 length: 17
J gene: TRBJ2-5
D gene: NA
CDR3 DNA: TGTGCCAGCTCACCAAGGATTGGGGGCGCCCCGGGAGAGACCCAGTACTTC
CDR3 protein: CASSPRIGGAPGETQYF

clone size: NA
V gene: TRBV4-3
CDR3 length: 17
J gene: TRBJ2-2
D gene: NA
CDR3 DNA: TGCGCCAGCAGCCACTCAATTAACGGCAGGGCGTCCGGGGAGCTGTTTTTT
CDR3 protein: CASSHSINGRASGELFF

clone size: NA
V gene: TRBV5-1
CDR3 length: 16
J gene: TRBJ2-7
D gene: TRBD1
CDR3 DNA: TGCGCCAGCAGCGTCGCCGGGACAGGGGTGTCCTACGAGCAGTACTTC
CDR3 protein: CASSVAGTGVSYEQYF

clone size: few
V gene: TRBV29-1
CDR3 length: 13
J gene: TRBJ1-5
D gene: NA
CDR3 DNA: TGCAGCGTGGGCGAGGGGGGGTATCAGCCCCAGCATTTT
CDR3 protein: CSVGEGGYQPQHF

clone size: NA
V gene: TRBV19
CDR3 length: 14
J gene: TRBJ2-2
D gene: NA
CDR3 DNA: TGTGCCAGTAGTGGGTGGGAAGGGGCCGGGGAGCTGTTTTTT
CDR3 protein: CASSGWEGAGELFF

clone size: NA
V gene: TRBV30
CDR3 length: 14
J gene: TRBJ1-2
D gene: TRBD1
CDR3 DNA: TGTGCCTGGAGGACTCCAGGGGGTTTCTATGGCTACACCTTC
CDR3 protein: CAWRTPGGFYGYTF

clone size: NA
V gene: TRBV11-1
CDR3 length: 13
J gene: TRBJ2-7
D gene: TRBD2
CDR3 DNA: TGTGCCAGCAGCCAATGGGGGGGATACGAGCAGTACTTC
CDR3 protein: CASSQWGGYEQYF

clone size: NA
V gene: TRBV20-1
CDR3 length: 11
J gene: TRBJ2-3
D gene: NA
CDR3 DNA: TGCAGTGCTATGAGGACAGATACGCAGTATTTT
CDR3 protein: CSAMRTDTQYF

clone size: NA
V gene: TRBV7-9
CDR3 length: 12
J gene: TRBJ1-1
D gene: NA
CDR3 DNA: TGTGCCAGCGGGTCCAGGCGCTATGAAGTTTTCTTT
CDR3 protein: CASGSRRYEVFF

clone size: NA
V gene: TRBV7-3
CDR3 length: 15
J gene: TRBJ1-4
D gene: NA
CDR3 DNA: TGTGCCAGCAGCTTACAGGCCGGGGCTAATGAAAAACTGTTTTTT
CDR3 protein: CASSLQAGANEKLFF

clone size: NA
V gene: TRBV6-6
CDR3 length: 13
J gene: TRBJ1-2
D gene: TRBD1
CDR3 DNA: TGTGCCAGCAGTACGGGACAGGAGAATGGCTACACCTTC
CDR3 protein: CASSTGQENGYTF

clone size: NA
V gene: TRBV10-3
CDR3 length: 15
J gene: TRBJ2-1
D gene: TRBD1
CDR3 DNA: TGTGCCATCAGTGAGTACGGGACAGGGAACAATGAGCAGTTCTTC
CDR3 protein: CAISEYGTGNNEQFF

clone size: NA
V gene: TRBV30
CDR3 length: 17
J gene: TRBJ2-7
D gene: NA
CDR3 DNA: TGTGCCTGGAGTGTAGGGTCCCAAAAGGGGGTGTCCTACGAGCAGTACTTC
CDR3 protein: CAWSVGSQKGVSYEQYF

clone size: NA
V gene: TRBV29-1
CDR3 length: 13
J gene: TRBJ1-2
D gene: TRBD1
CDR3 DNA: TGCAGCGTTAGGGACAGGGGGCCTTATGGCTACACCTTC
CDR3 protein: CSVRDRGPYGYTF

clone size: NA
V gene: TRBV10-3
CDR3 length: 15
J gene: TRBJ2-4
D gene: NA
CDR3 DNA: TGTGCCATCAGTGAGTCGGAGGCCGGCAAAAACATTCAGTACTTC
CDR3 protein: CAISESEAGKNIQYF

clone size: NA
V gene: TRBV5-4
CDR3 length: 14
J gene: TRBJ1-6
D gene: TRBD1
CDR3 DNA: TGTGCCAGCAGCTTGGAAGACAGGGATTCACCCCTCCACTTT
CDR3 protein: CASSLEDRDSPLHF

clone size: NA
V gene: TRBV9
CDR3 length: 15
J gene: TRBJ2-5
D gene: TRBD1
CDR3 DNA: TGTGCCAGCAGCGTAGGTGGACAGGGGTGGCAGACCCAGTACTTC
CDR3 protein: CASSVGGQGWQTQYF

clone size: NA
V gene: TRBV7-9
CDR3 length: 13
J gene: TRBJ2-7
D gene: TRBD1
CDR3 DNA: TGTGCCAGCAGCCCAGGACAGGGCGACGAGCAGTACTTC
CDR3 protein: CASSPGQGDEQYF

clone size: NA
V gene: TRBV4-3
CDR3 length: 14
J gene: TRBJ1-1
D gene: NA
CDR3 DNA: TGCGCCAGCAGCCAAGAGGTAGAGAACACTGAAGCTTTCTTT
CDR3 protein: CASSQEVENTEAFF

clone size: NA
V gene: TRBV5-1
CDR3 length: 15
J gene: TRBJ1-6
D gene: NA
CDR3 DNA: TGCGCCAGCAGCTTGGAAACAGGAAGGAATTCACCCCTCCACTTT
CDR3 protein: CASSLETGRNSPLHF

clone size: NA
V gene: TRBV19
CDR3 length: 15
J gene: TRBJ2-1
D gene: NA
CDR3 DNA: TGTGCCAGTAATCCAACAGGTAGCTCCTACAATGAGCAGTTCTTC
CDR3 protein: CASNPTGSSYNEQFF

clone size: NA
V gene: TRBV5-1
CDR3 length: 14
J gene: TRBJ2-3
D gene: NA
CDR3 DNA: TGCGCCAGCAGCGTCGGACAGAACACAGATACGCAGTATTTT
CDR3 protein: CASSVGQNTDTQYF

clone size: NA
V gene: TRBV6-4
CDR3 length: 14
J gene: TRBJ1-1
D gene: NA
CDR3 DNA: TGTGCCAGCAGTGACTCGAACGGAGAAAATGAAGCTTTCTTT
CDR3 protein: CASSDSNGENEAFF

clone size: few
V gene: TRBV11-1
CDR3 length: 12
J gene: TRBJ2-7
D gene: NA
CDR3 DNA: TGTGCCAGCAGCCTGGAAGCGTACGAGCAGTACTTC
CDR3 protein: CASSLEAYEQYF

clone size: NA
V gene: TRBV10-1
CDR3 length: 14
J gene: TRBJ2-5
D gene: NA
CDR3 DNA: TGCGCCAACGAGCCCCGTATTGAGCAAGAGACCCAGTACTTC
CDR3 protein: CANEPRIEQETQYF

clone size: NA
V gene: TRBV14
CDR3 length: 14
J gene: TRBJ1-3
D gene: NA
CDR3 DNA: TGTGCCAGCAGCCAAGAAGTGGCAGGGAACACCATATATTTT
CDR3 protein: CASSQEVAGNTIYF

clone size: NA
V gene: TRBV7-2
CDR3 length: 13
J gene: TRBJ2-3
D gene: NA
CDR3 DNA: TGTGCCAGCAGGAGAGACTCCAGCGGGCCATGGTATTTT
CDR3 protein: CASRRDSSGPWYF

clone size: NA
V gene: TRBV4-1
CDR3 length: 15
J gene: TRBJ1-1
D gene: NA
CDR3 DNA: TGCGCCAGCAGCCAAGATGGTGGGAGGGGAACTGAAGCTTTCTTT
CDR3 protein: CASSQDGGRGTEAFF

clone size: NA
V gene: TRBV4-3
CDR3 length: 15
J gene: TRBJ1-2
D gene: NA
CDR3 DNA: TGCGCCAGCAGCCAAGGAATTTCAGGGGCGCGTGGCTACACCTTC
CDR3 protein: CASSQGISGARGYTF

clone size: NA
V gene: TRBV11-2
CDR3 length: 15
J gene: TRBJ1-2
D gene: TRBD1
CDR3 DNA: TGTGCCAGCAGCTCCTTGCAAGGACAGGGCTATGGCTACACCTTC
CDR3 protein: CASSSLQGQGYGYTF

clone size: NA
V gene: TRBV5-1
CDR3 length: 15
J gene: TRBJ1-4
D gene: TRBD1
CDR3 DNA: TGCGCCAGCAGCTCCGGACAGGGAGTACGTGAAAAACTGTTTTTT
CDR3 protein: CASSSGQGVREKLFF

clone size: NA
V gene: TRBV6-2/TRBV6-3
CDR3 length: 16
J gene: TRBJ2-1
D gene: TRBD2
CDR3 DNA: TGTGCCAGCAGTTTACTAGCGGGGGGATACTACAATGAGCAGTTCTTC
CDR3 protein: CASSLLAGGYYNEQFF

clone size: NA
V gene: TRBV9
CDR3 length: 16
J gene: TRBJ1-1
D gene: TRBD1
CDR3 DNA: TGTGCCAGCAGCGCTCGAACAGGGGCTCAGGACACTGAAGCTTTCTTT
CDR3 protein: CASSARTGAQDTEAFF

clone size: once
V gene: TRBV11-3
CDR3 length: 15
J gene: TRBJ2-5
D gene: TRBD1
CDR3 DNA: TGTGCCAGCAGCTTGGGACAGGGGGCTGTAGAGACCCAGTACTTC
CDR3 protein: CASSLGQGAVETQYF

clone size: once
V gene: TRBV19
CDR3 length: 14
J gene: TRBJ2-5
D gene: TRBD2
CDR3 DNA: TGTGCCAGTAGTATGCGGGGGGCCCAAGGGACCCAGTACTTC
CDR3 protein: CASSMRGAQGTQYF